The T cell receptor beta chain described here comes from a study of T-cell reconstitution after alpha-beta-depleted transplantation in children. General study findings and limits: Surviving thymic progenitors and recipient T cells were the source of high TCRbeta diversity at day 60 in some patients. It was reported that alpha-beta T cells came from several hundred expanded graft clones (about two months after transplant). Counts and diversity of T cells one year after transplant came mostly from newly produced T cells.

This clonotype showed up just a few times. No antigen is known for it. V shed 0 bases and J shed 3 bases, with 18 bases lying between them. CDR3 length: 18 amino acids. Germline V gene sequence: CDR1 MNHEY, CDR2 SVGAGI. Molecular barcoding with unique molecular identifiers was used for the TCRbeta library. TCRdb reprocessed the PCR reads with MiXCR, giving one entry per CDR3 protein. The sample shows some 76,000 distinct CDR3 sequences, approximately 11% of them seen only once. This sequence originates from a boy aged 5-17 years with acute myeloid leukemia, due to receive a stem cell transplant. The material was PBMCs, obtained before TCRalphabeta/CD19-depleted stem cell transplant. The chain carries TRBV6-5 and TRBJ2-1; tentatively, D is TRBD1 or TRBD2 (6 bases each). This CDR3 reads CASSYSSRGGLRYNEQFF. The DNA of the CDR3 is TGTGCCAGCAGTTACTCGAGCAGGGGAGGTCTCCGCTACAATGAGCAGTTCTTC.